This TCR beta chain is from a study of cytomegalovirus exposure and HLA in healthy donors. The wider study: Unique TCR beta sequences numbering 95 million to 130 million came from approximately 180 million T cells in an earlier analysis.

The CDR3 has 16 amino acids. Germline V gene lookup returns CDR1 KGHSH and CDR2 LQKENI. V shed 4 bases, J shed 2 bases, and the junction held 7 bases outside the gene matches. Primers: 60 Vbeta forward and 13 Jbeta reverse. Produced via immunoSEQ multiplex PCR; TCRdb's table is partial and in-frame only. The sample table includes tens of thousands of clones. This clonotype originated in a male donor in good health and CMV-seropositive. The specimen sequenced was PBMCs. V is TRBV18 and J is TRBJ2-2; the match to TRBD1 covers 7 bases. The DNA for the CDR3 is TGTGCCAGCTCACGTCGTGAGGGGGCAAACACCGGGGAGCTGTTTTTT. It encodes CASSRREGANTGELFF.